This TCR beta chain was sequenced in a study of cytomegalovirus exposure and HLA in healthy donors. Notes on the study in general: Immune exposure was documented only through CMV serostatus.

Trimming at V came to 1 base and at J to 14 bases, leaving 5 bases not matched to a gene. The CDR3 consists of 13 residues. Germline CDR1 MGHDK, CDR2 SYGVNS. PCR primers comprised 60 Vbeta and 13 Jbeta primers. The method was immunoSEQ multiplex PCR; TCRdb's version includes in-frame clones alone and lacks a portion of them. Counted here are 150,000 to 200,000 clones, around 77% occurring once; the ten biggest clones make up under 2%. As concerns this clone: What it binds is not known.

Sample: PBMCs. V and J are TRBV25-1 and TRBJ1-3; 10 nucleotides agree with TRBD1. This TCR was recovered from a woman aged 25 to 39 in good health and CMV-seronegative. CDR3: CASSEFGTGEVYF. In DNA, the CDR3 is TGTGCCAGCAGTGAATTTGGGACAGGGGAGGTATATTTT.